Listed here are 17 T cell receptor beta chains from one sample, sequenced in a study of T-cell reconstitution after alpha-beta-depleted transplantation in children. Unique molecular identifiers were incorporated when the TCRbeta library was constructed. TCRdb recomputed calls from the PCR reads with MiXCR, one row per CDR3 protein. The table has 200,000 to 300,000 distinct CDR3 sequences, 12% seen once. The sample was PBMCs from the stem cell graft donor, taken from the stem cell graft. Receptors were obtained from a human donor who donated a stem cell graft to a child with acute lymphoblastic leukemia.

The chain has TRBV29-1 and TRBJ2-2, with a tentative D call TRBD2 (5 bases). The CDR3 covers 12 residues. Looked up from germline, CDR1 is SQVTM and CDR2 is ANQGSEA. V was trimmed by 8 bases and J by 6 bases, leaving 13 bases between them. The CDR3 is CSTAEGAGELFF. The CDR3 DNA follows: TGCAGCACCGCAGAGGGTGCCGGGGAGCTGTTTTTT.

This clonotype was recorded at least ten times. The chain employs TRBV5-1 and TRBJ2-3; D unresolved. Germline CDR1 is SGHRS and CDR2 is YFSETQ. V gave up 5 bases and J gave up 6 bases, with 10 bases separating them. This CDR3 is built from 12 residues. CDR3 protein: CASSRNLDTQYF. CDR3 coding DNA: TGCGCCAGCAGTCGTAACCTCGATACGCAGTATTTT.

This clonotype came up many times. The V gene is TRBV24-1, the J gene TRBJ1-5; D uncertain. The CDR3 loop spans 16 amino acids. Trimming cost V 3 bases and J 5 bases, with 16 bases left between them. CDR1 is KGHDR, CDR2 SFDVKD, per germline. CDR3 DNA sequence: TGTGCCACCAGTGATAGCGGACCCATGAGAGATCAGCCCCAGCATTTT. This codes for CATSDSGPMRDQPQHF.

This clonotype was found many times. The J gene is TRBJ2-3, the V gene TRBV12-3 or TRBV12-4, with D unclear. V lost 1 base and J 0 bases, leaving 8 bases between the germline ends. The CDR3 length is 15 residues. CDR3 in amino acids: CASSLEAPSTDTQYF. Here the CDR3 DNA reads TGTGCCAGCAGTTTAGAGGCACCTAGCACAGATACGCAGTATTTT.

This clonotype was found many times. This chain connects TRBV7-9 to TRBJ2-3; possibly TRBD1 for D (7 bases). Trimming took 1 base from V and 4 from J, leaving 15 bases between them. This CDR3 is 16 amino acids long. The germline CDR1 and CDR2 sequences are SEHNR and FQNEAQ (reference sequence). In DNA, the CDR3 is TGTGCCAGCAGCTTAGGCGGCAGGGGGGACGCAGATACGCAGTATTTT. This encodes CASSLGGRGDADTQYF.

This clonotype was counted many times. The chain combines TRBV27 with TRBJ2-2, with TRBD1 identical over 7 bases. Germline CDR1 MNHEY, CDR2 SMNVEV (reference sequence). CDR3 length: 18 amino acids. V gave up 4 bases and J gave up 6 bases; unmatched junction bases: 17. CDR3 residues: CASSYLPPGGDSAGELFF. Written as DNA, the CDR3 is TGTGCCAGCAGTTACCTCCCCCCAGGGGGAGATAGCGCCGGGGAGCTGTTTTTT.

There are many counts of this clonotype. This chain uses TRBV15 with TRBJ2-5, with TRBD2 identical over 7 bases. The V and J ends lost 1 base and 5 bases, in that order; junction bases with no gene match: 7. This CDR3 region has 15 residues. Germline V gives CDR1 LNHNV, CDR2 YYDKDF (reference sequence). CDR3 amino acids: CATSRAGSGRETQYF. The CDR3 DNA is TGTGCCACCAGCAGAGCTGGGTCCGGGAGGGAGACCCAGTACTTC.

J is TRBJ1-1 and V is TRBV7-2, with 7 bases identical to TRBD1. Germline V gives CDR1 SGHTA, CDR2 FQGNSA. CDR3 length equals 15 residues. V shed 1 base and J 2 bases; nucleotides not matched to a gene: 4. CDR3 nucleotide sequence: TGTGCCAGCAGCTTAGGGAGGGGGCGAAACACTGAAGCTTTCTTT. Amino acids: CASSLGRGRNTEAFF.

At least ten counts were recorded for this clonotype. The chain is built from TRBV20-1 and TRBJ1-1; 8 positions agree with TRBD1. V lost 1 base to trimming and J lost 1 base; unmatched junction nucleotides: 2. Per the germline V gene, CDR1 is DFQATT and CDR2 is SNEGSKA (reference sequence). This CDR3 has 14 amino acids. CDR3 nucleotide sequence: TGCAGTGCTAGAGCCGGACAGGGGAACACTGAAGCTTTCTTT. Translated, it gives CSARAGQGNTEAFF.

This clonotype came up many times. This sequence joins TRBV4-3 and TRBJ2-1; 9 bases are a match to TRBD2. From germline, CDR1 is LGHNA and CDR2 YSLEER. The CDR3 runs 16 residues. V trimming: 4 bases; J trimming: 9 bases; junction bases outside the gene matches: 13. The CDR3 region is CASSPDWGLAGVEQFF. For the CDR3, the DNA is TGCGCCAGCAGCCCCGATTGGGGACTAGCTGGGGTTGAGCAGTTCTTC.

This clonotype was seen many times. The rearrangement uses TRBV29-1 and TRBJ2-7; D is unclear. Trimming removed 4 bases from V and 2 bases from J, with 9 bases in between. CDR3 size: 12 residues. Germline V CDR1 and CDR2: SQVTM, ANQGSEA. As DNA, the CDR3 is TGCAGCGTTGTCCACAGTGCCTACGAGCAGTACTTC. As protein: CSVVHSAYEQYF.

This clonotype has ten or more counts. The rearrangement links TRBV12-3 or TRBV12-4 to TRBJ2-7; 14 positions match TRBD2. Trimming removed 6 bases from V and 4 bases from J; junction bases left unmatched: 11. The CDR3 extends over 17 amino acids. CDR3 sequence (DNA): TGTGCCAGCAGCATGACTGGGACTAGCGGGAGTGCATACGAGCAGTACTTC. It encodes CASSMTGTSGSAYEQYF.

The V and J genes are TRBV6-2 or TRBV6-3 and TRBJ2-1; 8 bases line up with TRBD2. Germline V gene lookup returns CDR1 MNHEY and CDR2 SVGEGT. This CDR3 contains 16 residues. V was pared by 0 bases and J by 8 bases, with 9 bases of the junction left unmatched. The CDR3 nucleotides are TGTGCCAGCAGTTACTCGAAAATAGCGGGAAGATATGAGCAGTTCTTC. Protein sequence: CASSYSKIAGRYEQFF.

This clonotype came up many times. The rearrangement links TRBV18 to TRBJ1-4, with D possibly TRBD1 on 5 matching bases. V gave up 3 bases and J gave up 4 bases, with 15 bases separating them. CDR1 KGHSH and CDR2 LQKENI come from the germline V gene. This CDR3 is built from 16 residues. CDR3 in amino acids: CASSPVVQDNNEKLFF. Here the CDR3 DNA reads TGTGCCAGCTCACCGGTTGTACAGGACAATAATGAAAAACTGTTTTTT.

Details on this clonotype: Given a much more abundant clone one base away, this may be a read error. The chain is built from TRBV7-2 and TRBJ2-4; 10 nucleotides line up with TRBD1. Germline assignment: CDR1 SGHTA and CDR2 FQGNSA. The CDR3 is made up of 17 amino acids. J was trimmed by 7 bases and V by 1 base; bases with no gene match: 10. The CDR3, as DNA: TGTGCCAGCAGCTTAGGGGGACAGGGGATAGACAACAACATTCAGTACTTC. It is translated as CASSLGGQGIDNNIQYF.

In its sample, this clonotype was seen many times. The chain has TRBV5-1 and TRBJ2-7; D call uncertain. The CDR3 sequence is 15 residues long. The V end lost 3 bases, the J end lost 0 bases, and 13 bases lay between the germline ends. Germline CDR1 and CDR2: SGHRS and YFSETQ. The CDR3 DNA is TGCGCCAGCAGCTCCGGGTCTCTTCGCTCCTACGAGCAGTACTTC. Its translation: CASSSGSLRSYEQYF.

In this sample, this clonotype turned up many times. An end of the junction does not agree with germline; a read error may underlie this. V usage is TRBV6-1 and J usage is TRBJ2-3, with 12 bases lining up with TRBD2. This CDR3 has 16 residues. Germline V gene data show CDR1 as MNHNS and CDR2 as SASEGT. DNA of the CDR3: TGTGCCAGCAGCGAAGGACTAGCGGGACCGATCGATACGCAGTATTTT. Translation gives CASSEGLAGPIDTQYF.